This note documents a single TCR beta chain sequence. TCRdb re-called the RACE reads through MiXCR, storing one row per CDR3 protein. This table has approximately 90,000 distinct CDR3 sequences, about 8.8% appearing once. The sample belongs to a study of human T cells and chemical hapten exposure. The time point here: healthy volunteer bleed at 2 weeks. Before extraction, the whole blood was not fractionated, and total RNA was taken from it. V was shortened by 3 bases and J by 3 bases, with 11 bases between the two germline ends. CDR3 length equals 13 residues. Germline CDR1 reads GTSNPN; CDR2 reads SVGIG (reference sequence).

The sample consisted of whole blood. V and J are TRBV30 and TRBJ1-2, with D uncertain. The sequence derives from a female donor in good health. Some clones in this sample may be carry-over from other donors' samples. The CDR3: CAWSIASYYGYTF. In DNA, the CDR3 is TGTGCCTGGAGCATAGCCTCTTACTATGGCTACACCTTC.